What follows are 27 T cell receptor beta chains derived from one specimen sequenced in a study of blood T cell repertoires in COVID-19. TCRdb's table, derived via immunoSEQ multiplex PCR, lists solely in-frame clones and lacks some. The sample carries 100,000 to 150,000 clones, 75% to 90% recorded once. The specimen sequenced was peripheral blood. These receptors came from a woman between 65 and 79 years old with acute or convalescent COVID-19.

This rearrangement joins TRBV2 to TRBJ2-3, with 14 bases matching TRBD2. This CDR3 is built from 17 residues. The trim removed 6 bases at V and 1 base at J, leaving 6 bases unmatched. Germline V gives CDR1 SNHLY, CDR2 FYNNEI. This chain's CDR3 is CASSRTSGGRGTDTQYF. Written as DNA, the CDR3 is TGTGCCAGCAGCCGGACTAGCGGGGGGCGTGGCACAGATACGCAGTATTTT.

This chain links TRBV30 with TRBJ2-1; D may be TRBD2 (5 bases). V lost 3 bases and J lost 7, with 19 bases in between. The V gene's germline CDR1 is GTSNPN and CDR2 SVGIG (reference sequence). The CDR3 spans 15 residues. The CDR3 sequence is CAWSRRGLSSNEQFF. For the CDR3, the DNA is TGTGCCTGGAGCCGCCGGGGTCTTTCCTCGAATGAGCAGTTCTTC.

This chain joins TRBV10-3 and TRBJ2-1; TRBD2 aligns across 15 bases. The CDR3 spans 17 residues. V shed 6 bases and J 6 bases; nucleotides not matched to a gene: 9. Germline values: CDR1 ENHRY, CDR2 SYGVKD. This CDR3 reads CAIRPGLAGGLGNEQFF. CDR3 bases: TGTGCCATCAGGCCCGGACTAGCGGGGGGGCTAGGCAATGAGCAGTTCTTC.

This rearrangement joins TRBV2 to TRBJ2-7; D might be TRBD2 (5 bases). The CDR3 has 14 amino acids. The germline V gene encodes CDR1 SNHLY and CDR2 FYNNEI. The V end lost 7 bases, the J end lost 3 bases, and 16 bases lay between the germline ends. This CDR3 reads CASTLEEYFYEQYF. For the CDR3, the DNA is TGTGCCAGCACCTTGGAGGAATATTTCTACGAGCAGTACTTC.

This clone appeared once. The CDR3 is CATTTNYGYTF. CDR3 DNA: TGTGCCACCACAACTAACTATGGCTACACCTTC. The chain recombines TRBV6-5 with TRBJ1-2; D gene uncertain. With 10 bases removed from V and 0 bases from J, the gap between germline ends came to 6 bases. CDR3 size: 11 residues. The germline V gene has CDR1 MNHEY and CDR2 SVGAGI.

This clone turned up a few times. This rearrangement joins TRBV6-5 to TRBJ1-6; 12 bases agree with TRBD1. This CDR3 region has 15 residues. The V and J ends lost 8 bases and 6 bases, in that order; junction bases with no gene match: 5. The V gene's germline CDR1 is MNHEY and CDR2 SVGAGI. CDR3 nucleotides: TGTGCCAGCGGGGACAGGGGGCTTTTTAATTCACCCCTCCACTTT. This codes for CASGDRGLFNSPLHF.

The rearrangement links TRBV29-1 to TRBJ2-1; D is possibly TRBD2 (6 bases). The CDR3 has 12 amino acids. V lost 7 bases and J 9 bases, leaving 16 bases between the germline ends. Germline values: CDR1 SQVTM, CDR2 ANQGSEA. The DNA of the CDR3 is TGCAGCGGAGGCAGGGTGGGGGGTGAGCAGTTCTTC. It yields the protein CSGGRVGGEQFF.

The chain carries TRBV19 and TRBJ1-2; 8 positions agree with TRBD1. The junction had 4 bases not matched to a gene; V was cut back by 0 bases and J by 4 bases. The CDR3 is 15 residues long. Germline assignment: CDR1 LNHDA and CDR2 SQIVND (reference sequence). The CDR3 here is CASSIEGTGLYGYTF. The CDR3 DNA sequence: TGTGCCAGTAGTATAGAAGGGACAGGCCTCTATGGCTACACCTTC.

This chain uses TRBV5-1 with TRBJ2-6; D unclear. V lost 6 bases and J 4 bases, leaving 11 bases between the germline ends. The CDR3 length is 14 residues. The V gene's germline CDR1 is SGHRS and CDR2 YFSETQ. Written as DNA, the CDR3 is TGCGCCAGCACCCCCGGGTCAGGGGCCAACGTCCTGACTTTC. This codes for CASTPGSGANVLTF.

The CDR3 sequence is CASSLDRGVSPLHF. CDR3 DNA sequence: TGTGCCAGCAGCTTAGACAGGGGTGTTTCACCCCTCCACTTT. The chain recombines TRBV11-2 with TRBJ1-6, with TRBD1 as a possible D gene (6 bases). The germline V gene encodes CDR1 SGHAT and CDR2 FQNNGV. The CDR3 length is 14 residues. V was shortened by 0 bases and J by 9 bases, with 9 bases between the two germline ends.

This clone has a handful of counts. The rearrangement links TRBV9 to TRBJ2-1, with 8 nucleotides matching TRBD2. The CDR3 sequence is 11 residues long. The J segment lost 9 bases and the V segment lost 7 bases, leaving 3 bases of the junction unmatched. From germline, CDR1 is SGDLS and CDR2 YYNGEE. The CDR3 spells CASAREGEQFF. The CDR3 nucleotides are TGTGCCAGCGCCCGGGAGGGTGAGCAGTTCTTC.

This clone has a handful of counts. The V call is TRBV2, the J call TRBJ2-7; TRBD1 agrees at 9 bases. The junction had 7 bases not matched to a gene; V was cut back by 7 bases and J by 3 bases. Germline loops: CDR1 SNHLY, CDR2 FYNNEI. The CDR3 contains 14 residues. This chain's CDR3 is CASIRDRDVYEQYF. CDR3 DNA: TGTGCCAGCATCCGGGACAGGGACGTCTACGAGCAGTACTTC.

This chain connects TRBV20-1 to TRBJ1-1; 12 bases are a match to TRBD1. Germline lookup yields CDR1 DFQATT and CDR2 SNEGSKA (reference sequence). This CDR3 is built from 16 residues. Unmatched junction bases numbered 7, after V lost 3 bases and J lost 2 bases. The CDR3 bases are TGCAGTGCTAGTAACCGGGACAGGGGGCTCAACACTGAAGCTTTCTTT. This translates into CSASNRDRGLNTEAFF.

The rearrangement uses TRBV29-1 and TRBJ1-6, with D hard to call. V gave up 6 bases and J gave up 3 bases, with 12 bases separating them. The germline CDR1 and CDR2 sequences are SQVTM and ANQGSEA. The CDR3 runs 14 residues. DNA of the CDR3: TGCAGCGTGACGGCCACAGACTATAATTCACCCCTCCACTTT. Amino acid sequence: CSVTATDYNSPLHF. The full variable domain, with the rest looked up from reference TRBV29-1 and TRBJ1-6, is SAVISQKPSRDICQRGTSLTIQCQVDSQVTMMFWYRQQPGQSLTLIATANQGSEATYESGFVIDKFPISRPNLTFSTLTVSNMSPEDSSIYLCSVTATDYNSPLHFGNGTRLTVT.

This clone came up a few times. This chain uses TRBV7-8 with TRBJ2-7; 9 bases map to TRBD1. The CDR3 is made up of 16 amino acids. In germline, CDR1 is SGHVS, CDR2 FQNEAQ. The V and J ends lost 1 base and 4 bases, in that order; junction bases with no gene match: 8. CDR3: CASSLGLWTGVYEQYF. CDR3 sequence (DNA): TGTGCCAGCAGCTTAGGTTTATGGACAGGGGTATACGAGCAGTACTTC.

The J gene is TRBJ2-2, the V gene TRBV6-5; TRBD1 might be the D (6 bases). Trimming took 8 bases from V and 2 from J, leaving 12 bases between them. Germline CDR1 reads MNHEY; CDR2 reads SVGAGI. The CDR3 length is 14 residues. The CDR3: CASRSTGNTGELFF. For the CDR3, the DNA is TGTGCCAGCCGATCGACAGGAAACACCGGGGAGCTGTTTTTT.

Here the CDR3 DNA reads TGTGCCACAGTGGGGGGAAGTGGGACTAGCGGCCGCACAGATACGCAGTATTTT. Protein: CATVGGSGTSGRTDTQYF. This sequence joins TRBV2 and TRBJ2-3; 11 bases are shared with TRBD2. Germline CDR1 SNHLY, CDR2 FYNNEI. This CDR3 comprises 18 residues. The V and J ends lost 10 bases and 1 base, in that order; junction bases with no gene match: 16.

This chain links TRBV11-2 with TRBJ1-1, with 10 bases lining up with TRBD1. The J segment lost 5 bases and the V segment lost 5 bases, leaving 8 bases of the junction unmatched. CDR1 and CDR2 (germline): SGHAT, FQNNGV. CDR3 size: 15 residues. DNA of the CDR3: TGTGCCAGCAGCCCGAGACAGGGGGCGAGTACTGAAGCTTTCTTT. This encodes CASSPRQGASTEAFF.

This clone was found a few times. V and J are TRBV19 and TRBJ2-5, with D possibly being TRBD1 (5 bases). Trimming took off 5 bases at V and 1 base at J, with 8 bases between the two ends. The CDR3 totals 13 residues. Looked up from germline, CDR1 is LNHDA and CDR2 is SQIVND (reference sequence). The CDR3 DNA sequence: TGTGCCAGTAGTTTCAGGGCCCAAGAGACCCAGTACTTC. Protein sequence: CASSFRAQETQYF.

V usage is TRBV2 and J usage is TRBJ2-1, with D unclear. Trimming removed 8 bases at V and 8 bases at J, with 22 bases between. The CDR3 has 15 residues. The germline V gene encodes CDR1 SNHLY and CDR2 FYNNEI. The CDR3 nucleotides are TGTGCCAGCGCCCCCCGAGGCCTATCACGGGATGAGCAGTTCTTC. This encodes CASAPRGLSRDEQFF.

This chain joins TRBV28 and TRBJ1-6, with a weak D call TRBD1 (6 bases). The CDR3 is 18 residues long. Germline V gene lookup returns CDR1 MDHEN and CDR2 SYDVKM. V was trimmed by 2 bases and J by 1 base, leaving 15 bases between them. The CDR3 here is CASSLGGDMRSYNSPLHF. The CDR3 DNA reads TGTGCCAGCAGTTTAGGGGGGGACATGCGGTCCTATAATTCACCCCTCCACTTT. The full variable domain, in which reference TRBV28 and TRBJ1-6 provide the parts outside the CDR3, is DVKVTQSSRYLVKRTGEKVFLECVQDMDHENMFWYRQDPGLGLRLIYFSYDVKMKEKGDIPEGYSVSREKKERFSLILESASTNQTSMYLCASSLGGDMRSYNSPLHFGNGTRLTVT.

V and J are TRBV4-1 and TRBJ1-5, with TRBD1 matching 8 bases. Germline-derived CDR1 and CDR2 are MGHRA and YSYEKL. The V and J ends lost 1 base and 6 bases, in that order; junction bases with no gene match: 8. This CDR3 contains 16 residues. The CDR3 is CASSQGDRTRGQPQHF. For the CDR3, the DNA is TGCGCCAGCAGCCAAGGGGACAGGACCCGGGGTCAGCCCCAGCATTTT.

This clone was counted ten times or more. V and J are TRBV9 and TRBJ1-2; D is possibly TRBD1 (6 bases). CDR1 is SGDLS and CDR2 is YYNGEE in the germline V gene. The CDR3 has 14 residues. Trimming shortened V by 4 bases and J by 7 bases, and 17 bases separated the two germline ends. The CDR3 region has the DNA TGTGCCAGCAGCCCTCCGGGGGGGGCGTTTGGCTACACCTTC. Translating it yields CASSPPGGAFGYTF.

This rearrangement joins TRBV7-2 to TRBJ2-1; 11 bases match TRBD2. This CDR3 is built from 15 residues. The V segment lost 4 bases and the J segment 9 bases; nucleotides outside the gene matches: 8. Per germline, CDR1 SGHTA and CDR2 FQGNSA. CDR3: CASSWLAGGYSEQFF. The CDR3 DNA sequence: TGTGCCAGCAGCTGGCTAGCGGGGGGCTACTCTGAGCAGTTCTTC. The variable domain in full, completed from reference TRBV7-2 and TRBJ2-1, reads GAGVSQSPSNKVTEKGKDVELRCDPISGHTALYWYRQSLGQGLEFLIYFQGNSAPDKSGLPSDRFSAERTGGSVSTLTIQRTQQEDSAVYLCASSWLAGGYSEQFFGPGTRLTVL.

The genes are TRBV7-9 and TRBJ1-6; D is undetermined. CDR1 is SEHNR, CDR2 FQNEAQ, per germline (reference sequence). Trimming took 6 bases from V and 1 from J, leaving 10 bases between them. There are 15 residues in the CDR3. In nucleotides, the CDR3 is TGTGCCAGCAGTCCAGGATCGTCCTATAATTCACCCCTCCACTTT. Its protein is CASSPGSSYNSPLHF.

The rearrangement joins TRBV30 to TRBJ1-1; TRBD1 is a possible D gene (6 bases). CDR3 length: 11 residues. Germline lookup yields CDR1 GTSNPN and CDR2 SVGIG (reference sequence). V lost 5 bases and J lost 9, with 13 bases in between. CDR3 nucleotides: TGTGCCTGGGATAATACAGGGCAAGCTTTCTTT. It encodes CAWDNTGQAFF.

This chain connects TRBV19 to TRBJ1-6; 9 bases align to TRBD1. Germline trimming cut 8 bases from V and 10 bases from J; bases unmatched to any gene: 6. Germline CDR1 reads LNHDA; CDR2 reads SQIVND (reference sequence). The CDR3 runs 13 residues. CDR3 nucleotides: TGTGCCAGTGCCCCGGGACAGGGATCACCCCTCCACTTT. Translated: CASAPGQGSPLHF.